What follows are 27 T cell receptor beta chains derived from one specimen sequenced in a study of blood T cell repertoires in COVID-19 (dated by TCRdb to about 2020). The library was generated by the immunoSEQ multiplex PCR assay. Not all clones reach the TCRdb copy of this immuneACCESS table, which keeps in-frame sequences only. Checked studies attribute under half of the gap to unresolved V genes and leave the rest unexplained. Within this sample are some 140,000 clones, with almost 80% of them counted one time only. The ten largest account for approximately 10% of the sample. Sequencing was done on a sample of peripheral blood. Source of these receptors: a man between 60 and 75 years old who had recovered from COVID-19.

In this sample, this clone turned up once. This sequence joins TRBV7-2 and TRBJ2-7; 10 nucleotides align to TRBD2. Germline trimming cut 3 bases from V and 3 bases from J; bases unmatched to any gene: 8. Germline V gene sequence: CDR1 SGHTA, CDR2 FQGNSA. This CDR3 is 16 amino acids long. The CDR3 DNA reads as TGTGCCAGCAGCTTGGGGCTAGCGGGAGATGTCTACGAGCAGTACTTC. Its protein is CASSLGLAGDVYEQYF.

This rearrangement joins TRBV10-1 to TRBJ2-1, with a tentative D call TRBD2 (6 bases). V lost 7 bases and J lost 8, with 15 bases in between. This CDR3 region has 13 residues. CDR1 is WNHNN, CDR2 SYGVQD, per germline (reference sequence). CDR3 coding DNA: TGCGCCAGCAAACCGGGACTCGTGGATGAGCAGTTCTTC. Encoded protein: CASKPGLVDEQFF.

The rearrangement joins TRBV29-1 to TRBJ1-4, with 9 nucleotides matching TRBD1. The CDR3 is 13 amino acids. Germline CDR1 SQVTM, CDR2 ANQGSEA. V lost 6 bases to trimming and J lost 5 bases; unmatched junction nucleotides: 4. DNA for the CDR3: TGCAGCGTGACCGACAGGGGGAATGAAAAACTGTTTTTT. It specifies CSVTDRGNEKLFF.

This clone appeared a few times. The rearrangement links TRBV4-1 to TRBJ1-2, with D possibly being TRBD1 (6 bases). Germline CDR1 MGHRA, CDR2 YSYEKL. The CDR3 covers 15 residues. Trimming removed 1 base at V and 4 bases at J, with 13 bases between. The CDR3 region is CASSQGYREIYGYTF. The CDR3 nucleotides read TGCGCCAGCAGCCAAGGATACAGGGAGATCTATGGCTACACCTTC.

The chain is built from TRBV11-2 and TRBJ2-1, with D possibly being TRBD2 (6 bases). The germline V gene has CDR1 SGHAT and CDR2 FQNNGV. Deletions cut 5 bases from V and 0 bases from J, with 11 bases between. This CDR3 has 15 residues. The CDR3 loop reads CASSVSGRSYNEQFF. The CDR3 DNA is TGTGCCAGCAGCGTTAGCGGACGCTCCTACAATGAGCAGTTCTTC.

Only one count was recorded for this clone. The chain recombines TRBV18 with TRBJ1-3; 7 bases line up with TRBD1. Germline V lookup: CDR1 KGHSH, CDR2 LQKENI. J was trimmed by 0 bases and V by 2 bases; bases with no gene match: 10. CDR3 size: 18 residues. The CDR3 nucleotides read TGTGCCAGCTCACCAGTCGACAGGGCTCTGAGCTCTGGAAACACCATATATTTT. This sequence encodes CASSPVDRALSSGNTIYF.

In this sample, this clone turned up a few times. The chain links TRBV7-9 to TRBJ2-1, with 10 bases fitting TRBD2. The CDR3 covers 14 residues. V was clipped by 10 bases and J by 6 bases; unmatched bases: 9. CDR1 is SEHNR, CDR2 FQNEAQ, per germline (reference sequence). The CDR3 bases are TGTGCCATCACCGGAGCGGGGGGGACCAATGAGCAGTTCTTC. It specifies CAITGAGGTNEQFF.

The V call is TRBV3-1 (or the pseudogene TRBV3-2), the J call TRBJ1-4, with 10 bases that match TRBD1. Germline V gives CDR1 LGHDT, CDR2 YNNKEL (reference sequence). V shed 6 bases and J 7 bases; nucleotides not matched to a gene: 5. The CDR3 has 14 residues. This CDR3 is CASSRQGAVEKLFF. CDR3 sequence (DNA): TGTGCCAGCAGTCGACAGGGGGCTGTTGAAAAACTGTTTTTT.

To note about this clone: Compared with germline, one end of the junction differs, possibly owing to a read error. V gene TRBV7-7 combines with J gene TRBJ2-5; TRBD1 is a possible D gene (7 bases). Germline V CDR1 and CDR2: SSHAT, FNYEAQ (reference sequence). The CDR3 has 15 amino acids. CDR3 DNA: TGTGCTAGCAGCCGAGGGGGCGCGGGATGGGAGACCCAGTACTTC. Protein sequence: CASSRGGAGWETQYF.

At least ten counts were recorded for this clone. V and J are TRBV11-1 and TRBJ2-5; weak D call: TRBD2 (6 bases). The CDR3 loop spans 16 amino acids. Germline V gives CDR1 SGHAT, CDR2 FQDESV (reference sequence). Trimming took off 3 bases at V and 1 base at J, with 15 bases between the two ends. CDR3 nucleotide sequence: TGTGCCAGCAGCTTGGGGCTAGCGACCCTCCAAGAGACCCAGTACTTC. Protein: CASSLGLATLQETQYF.

This sequence joins TRBV7-2 and TRBJ2-1, with D perhaps TRBD1 (6 bases). Trimming removed 6 bases at V and 2 bases at J, with 14 bases between. The CDR3 sequence is 15 residues long. Germline V gene sequence: CDR1 SGHTA, CDR2 FQGNSA. The CDR3 DNA follows: TGTGCCAGCAGACTCGACAGGAATACCTACAATGAGCAGTTCTTC. It codes for CASRLDRNTYNEQFF.

The chain carries TRBV28 and TRBJ2-5, with 8 bases aligning to TRBD1. Germline V gene data show CDR1 as MDHEN and CDR2 as SYDVKM. The length of the CDR3 is 14 residues. Trimming took 3 bases from V and 4 from J; bases not matched to a gene: 4. CDR3 coding DNA: TGTGCCAGCAGTTTCCCAGGGGGCGGAGAGACCCAGTACTTC. Amino acids: CASSFPGGGETQYF.

This clone appeared a single time. The chain joins TRBV21-1 to TRBJ1-5; the D call in the table, TRBD1, was not verified against the DNA. TRBV21-1 is designated a pseudogene. This CDR3 has 15 residues. CDR3 amino acids: CASISDREGNQPQHF. The CDR3 DNA reads as TGTGCCAGCATCTCGGACAGGGAAGGCAATCAGCCCCAGCATTTT.

The CDR3: CASSAGWYTEAFF. DNA of the CDR3: TGTGCCAGCAGCGCCGGGTGGTACACTGAAGCTTTCTTT. The gene calls are TRBV9 and TRBJ1-1; D is unresolved. The CDR3 loop spans 13 amino acids. V lost 3 bases to trimming and J lost 3 bases, with 9 bases between them. The V gene's germline CDR1 is SGDLS and CDR2 YYNGEE.

The chain links TRBV28 to TRBJ1-1; TRBD1 aligns across 8 bases. Looked up from germline, CDR1 is MDHEN and CDR2 is SYDVKM. This CDR3 spans 13 amino acids. With 4 bases clipped from V and 3 bases from J, the junction kept 1 base outside the gene matches. The CDR3 reads CASSWTGYTEAFF. The DNA for the CDR3 is TGTGCCAGCAGTTGGACAGGGTACACTGAAGCTTTCTTT. Filled out from reference TRBV28 and TRBJ1-1, the complete variable domain reads DVKVTQSSRYLVKRTGEKVFLECVQDMDHENMFWYRQDPGLGLRLIYFSYDVKMKEKGDIPEGYSVSREKKERFSLILESASTNQTSMYLCASSWTGYTEAFFGQGTRLTVV.

The sample holds one count of this clone. This rearrangement joins TRBV25-1 to TRBJ2-1, with 7 bases aligning to TRBD1. The CDR3 is made up of 14 amino acids. Germline CDR1 is MGHDK and CDR2 is SYGVNS. The V gene end was trimmed by 4 bases and the J gene end by 1 base; junction bases not matched to a gene: 1. In DNA form, the CDR3 reads TGTGCCAGCAGTGTGACAGGGTCCTACAATGAGCAGTTCTTC. As protein: CASSVTGSYNEQFF.

V and J are TRBV5-1 and TRBJ2-3; 11 bases map to TRBD2. This CDR3 has 16 amino acids. Germline loops: CDR1 SGHRS, CDR2 YFSETQ. Losses at the gene ends were 0 bases for V and 6 bases for J; bases not matched to a gene: 6. CDR3 residues: CASSLDGTSGADTQYF. DNA for the CDR3: TGCGCCAGCAGCTTGGACGGGACTAGCGGTGCGGATACGCAGTATTTT.

The rearrangement links TRBV5-4 to TRBJ1-1; D remains unclear. The V gene lost 4 bases and the J gene lost 1 base, with 8 bases spanning the gap. The CDR3 is 13 residues long. Germline lookup yields CDR1 SGHNT and CDR2 YYREEE (reference sequence). CDR3 region: CASSPNWNTEAFF. In DNA, the CDR3 is TGTGCCAGCAGCCCGAACTGGAACACTGAAGCTTTCTTT.

The chain uses TRBV7-2 and TRBJ1-1; 7 bases are shared with TRBD1. Germline V CDR1 and CDR2: SGHTA, FQGNSA. V lost 3 bases, J lost 5 bases, and 6 bases stayed unmatched. The CDR3 is 14 amino acids. In DNA form, the CDR3 reads TGTGCCAGCAGCTTGGGCAGGGGGTGGACTGAAGCTTTCTTT. Translated: CASSLGRGWTEAFF.

This rearrangement joins TRBV5-8 to TRBJ1-5; 7 nucleotides agree with TRBD1. V lost 0 bases, J lost 5 bases, and 5 bases stayed unmatched. Germline CDR1 reads SGHTS; CDR2 reads YDEGEE. The CDR3 is 15 amino acids. The CDR3 here is CASSLVRGRDQPQHF. Written as DNA, the CDR3 is TGTGCCAGCAGCTTGGTGAGGGGGCGCGATCAGCCCCAGCATTTT. Complete variable domain (other parts from reference TRBV5-8 and TRBJ1-5): EAGVTQSPTHLIKTRGQQATLRCSPISGHTSVYWYQQALGLGLQFLLWYDEGEERNRGNFPPRFSGRQFPNYSSELNVNALELEDSALYLCASSLVRGRDQPQHFGDGTRLSIL.

This sequence joins TRBV5-1 and TRBJ2-1; 12 bases agree with TRBD2. Looked up from germline, CDR1 is SGHRS and CDR2 is YFSETQ. The CDR3 is made up of 15 amino acids. V trimming: 0 bases; J trimming: 7 bases; junction bases outside the gene matches: 2. As DNA, the CDR3 is TGCGCCAGCAGCTTGGGGACTAGCGGGACTAATGAGCAGTTCTTC. Translated: CASSLGTSGTNEQFF. Full variable domain (outside the CDR3, taken from reference TRBV5-1 and TRBJ2-1): KAGVTQTPRYLIKTRGQQVTLSCSPISGHRSVSWYQQTPGQGLQFLFEYFSETQRNKGNFPGRFSGRQFSNSRSEMNVSTLELGDSALYLCASSLGTSGTNEQFFGPGTRLTVL.

This clone was found once. As DNA, the CDR3 is TGTGCCAGCAGTGAACATCGGGAAAAACTGTTTTTT. It encodes CASSEHREKLFF. The chain employs TRBV6-1 and TRBJ1-4; D is undetermined. V lost 2 bases to trimming and J lost 8 bases, with 6 bases between them. Germline V gene sequence: CDR1 MNHNS, CDR2 SASEGT. This CDR3 has 12 amino acids.

The CDR3 nucleotides are TGTGCCAGCAGCCACACCCCCGGGCTGGGAGGAGAGACCCAGTACTTC. Its protein is CASSHTPGLGGETQYF. This sequence joins TRBV7-3 and TRBJ2-5; tentatively, D is TRBD2 (6 bases). Per the germline V gene, CDR1 is SGHTA and CDR2 is FQGTGA. V was pared by 5 bases and J by 4 bases, with 20 bases between. The CDR3 totals 16 residues.

The CDR3 DNA is TGTGCCAGCAGCGACAGGGGAGGCCCAGATACGCAGTATTTT. Protein sequence: CASSDRGGPDTQYF. The chain recombines TRBV5-4 with TRBJ2-3, with 8 nucleotides matching TRBD1. The germline V gene encodes CDR1 SGHNT and CDR2 YYREEE (reference sequence). V was pared by 4 bases and J by 4 bases, with 5 bases of the junction left unmatched. This CDR3 is 14 amino acids long.

The chain combines TRBV6-2 or TRBV6-3 with TRBJ2-6; 9 nucleotides line up with TRBD1. The CDR3 consists of 16 residues. Germline V gene lookup returns CDR1 MNHEY and CDR2 SVGEGT. V dropped 7 bases and J dropped 0; count of bases not matched to a gene: 4. CDR3 nucleotide sequence: TGTGCCAGCACCCCACAGGGGGCCTCTGGGGCCAACGTCCTGACTTTC. It specifies CASTPQGASGANVLTF.

The chain employs TRBV6-1 and TRBJ2-7; TRBD1 matches 9 bases. The germline CDR1 and CDR2 sequences are MNHNS and SASEGT. J was trimmed by 4 bases and V by 4 bases; bases with no gene match: 14. The CDR3 spans 17 residues. CDR3 sequence reads: CASSGLTPGQGLYEQYF. The CDR3 region has the DNA TGTGCCAGCAGTGGCCTGACCCCGGGACAGGGATTATACGAGCAGTACTTC.

The V and J genes are TRBV6-5 and TRBJ2-2; 7 bases fit TRBD1. The CDR3 is 16 residues long. Germline lookup yields CDR1 MNHEY and CDR2 SVGAGI. The trim removed 2 bases at V and 6 bases at J, leaving 9 bases unmatched. CDR3 DNA sequence: TGTGCCAGCAGTTACCACGACAGGGTGTCGTCCGGGGAGCTGTTTTTT. This sequence encodes CASSYHDRVSSGELFF.